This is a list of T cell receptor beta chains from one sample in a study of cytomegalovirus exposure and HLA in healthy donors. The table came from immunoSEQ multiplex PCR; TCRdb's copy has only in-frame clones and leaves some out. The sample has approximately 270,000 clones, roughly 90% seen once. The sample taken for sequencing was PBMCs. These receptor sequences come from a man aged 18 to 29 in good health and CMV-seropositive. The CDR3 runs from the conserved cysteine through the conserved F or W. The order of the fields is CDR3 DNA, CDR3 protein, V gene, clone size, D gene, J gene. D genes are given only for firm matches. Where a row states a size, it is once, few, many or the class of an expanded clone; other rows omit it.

TGTGCCAGCAGTTTAGTAGCGGAGTACAATGAGCAGTTCTTC CASSLVAEYNEQFF TRBV28 . . TRBJ2-1
TGTGCCTGGAGTCCCCTGGGGGAAGCTTTCTTT CAWSPLGEAFF TRBV30 . . TRBJ1-1
TGTGCCAGCAGTGGGACCTTCAGTTACGAGCAGTACTTC CASSGTFSYEQYF TRBV6-6 . . TRBJ2-7
TGTGCCAGCAGCGAACAGACGAACACTGAAGCTTTCTTT CASSEQTNTEAFF TRBV21-1 . . TRBJ1-1
TGTGCCAGCAGCCCCTGGACTAGCGGGAGTAATGAGCAGTTCTTC CASSPWTSGSNEQFF TRBV13 . TRBD2 TRBJ2-1
TGTGCCAGAGGGACAGGGGGCGATTACTCTGGAAACACCATATATTTT CARGTGGDYSGNTIYF TRBV2 . TRBD1 TRBJ1-3
TGTGCCATCAGTGAGCTCGGGAGATCCTACGAGCAGTACTTC CAISELGRSYEQYF TRBV10-3 . . TRBJ2-7
TGTGCCAGCAGTCCACAGGGAAGGGACACTGAAGCTTTCTTT CASSPQGRDTEAFF TRBV28 . . TRBJ1-1
TGCGCCAGCAGCAGGGGATTCGGGGCTGAAAACACCATATATTTT CASSRGFGAENTIYF TRBV5-1 . . TRBJ1-3
TGTGCCAGCAGCACGGGGGCAACTAATGAAAAACTGTTTTTT CASSTGATNEKLFF TRBV6-1 . . TRBJ1-4
TGTGCCAGCAGCGCAGGACAGGGGGGATACTATGGCTACACCTTC CASSAGQGGYYGYTF TRBV9 . TRBD1 TRBJ1-2
TGTGCCACCAGCAGAGGAGAAGCCGATGTAGATGGCTACACCTTC CATSRGEADVDGYTF TRBV15 . . TRBJ1-2
TGTGCCAGCAGTTTATCCCTCACACGGGGTGATGAAAAACTGTTTTTT CASSLSLTRGDEKLFF TRBV28 . . TRBJ1-4
TGTGCCAGCAGCTTGGTCCCCAACACCGGGGAGCTGTTTTTT CASSLVPNTGELFF TRBV5-4 . . TRBJ2-2
TGTGCCAGCAGTGAACTAGCGGGAGGGCAAGAGACCCAGTACTTC CASSELAGGQETQYF TRBV6-1 many TRBD2 TRBJ2-5
TGTGCCAGCGGGACTAGCGGGGTACAAGAGACCCAGTACTTC CASGTSGVQETQYF TRBV2 . TRBD2 TRBJ2-5
TGTGCCACATTCCTCGGGTCGAACACTGAAGCTTTCTTT CATFLGSNTEAFF TRBV6-1 . . TRBJ1-1
TGTGCCAGCAGTTTATCGGCAGGGGGCAACTATGGCTACACCTTC CASSLSAGGNYGYTF TRBV27 . TRBD1 TRBJ1-2
TGTGCCAGCAGTGAAACACAGGGTAGCAATCAGCCCCAGCATTTT CASSETQGSNQPQHF TRBV28 . . TRBJ1-5
TGTGCCAGCAGTTTTGGACGGGAGGGGGGGGATGAGCAGTTCTTC CASSFGREGGDEQFF TRBV27 once TRBD2 TRBJ2-1
TGCGCCAGCAGGCGGCGGGGCGGGAGCGGCACAGATACGCAGTATTTT CASRRRGGSGTDTQYF TRBV4-1 . TRBD2 TRBJ2-3
TGTGCCACCAGCAGAGATCGGGGCAGCGCTGAAGCTTTCTTT CATSRDRGSAEAFF TRBV15 . . TRBJ1-1
TGTGCCAGCAGTGCAGGCAGGGGTTACACTGAAGCTTTCTTT CASSAGRGYTEAFF TRBV2 . . TRBJ1-1
TGTGCCAGCAGCTCATGGGCGGGAGGGCCTGGAGATACGCAGTATTTT CASSSWAGGPGDTQYF TRBV9 . TRBD2 TRBJ2-3
TGCGCCAGCAGCTTAACCCGGAACTCTGGAAACACCATATATTTT CASSLTRNSGNTIYF TRBV5-1 . . TRBJ1-3
TGTGCGGCGCTGGACGGAATCTATGGCTACACCTTC CAALDGIYGYTF TRBV6-5 . . TRBJ1-2
TGTGCCAGCAGGGCCGAAGTTCGATATGGCTACACCTTC CASRAEVRYGYTF TRBV6-5 . . TRBJ1-2
TGTGCCAGCAGCAAAGGTACAGGGGGCAAGAGCTCCTACGAGCAGTACTTC CASSKGTGGKSSYEQYF TRBV21-1 . . TRBJ2-7
TGTGCCAGCAGTTACTCGTACGGGCTTGATCAGCCCCAGCATTTT CASSYSYGLDQPQHF TRBV6-5 . . TRBJ1-5
TGTGCCAGCAGAAGAAGCGGGAACTCCTACGAGCAGTACTTC CASRRSGNSYEQYF TRBV2 . TRBD2 TRBJ2-7
TGCGCCAGCAGCCAGACAGGGTTAAGGGACACTGAAGCTTTCTTT CASSQTGLRDTEAFF TRBV4-1 . TRBD1 TRBJ1-1
TGTGCCAGCAGCTTGGGAGGGGGACTTGAGCAGTTCTTC CASSLGGGLEQFF TRBV5-4 . . TRBJ2-1
TGCGCCAGCAGCTTGGTGGGTCTCGGGAGTGAGCAGTTCTTC CASSLVGLGSEQFF TRBV5-1 once . TRBJ2-1
TGTGCCAGCAGTGAAGTAGCGGATTACAATGAGCAGTTCTTC CASSEVADYNEQFF TRBV6-1 . . TRBJ2-1
TGTGCCAGCAGCAAAGAGGCAGGGATGAATCAGCCCCAGCATTTT CASSKEAGMNQPQHF TRBV21-1 . . TRBJ1-5
TGCGCCAGCAGCTTGGGATTCACAGATACGCAGTATTTT CASSLGFTDTQYF TRBV5-1 once . TRBJ2-3
TGTGCCAGCAGTTACTCGATCTACAACTATGGCTACACCTTC CASSYSIYNYGYTF TRBV6-6 . . TRBJ1-2
TGCGCCAGCAGCCAGACAGCCCTCTACTATGGCTACACCTTC CASSQTALYYGYTF TRBV4-1 medium-sized . TRBJ1-2
TGTGCCAGCAGCCAGAACGGGGAGCTGTTTTTT CASSQNGELFF TRBV5-4 . . TRBJ2-2
TGCGCCAGCAGCCAAGAAGAGCGGGAGTGGGAGACCCAGTACTTC CASSQEEREWETQYF TRBV4-1 . TRBD2 TRBJ2-5
TGTGCCAGCAGCTTAGCCGCTAGCGGTGACTACGAGCAGTACTTC CASSLAASGDYEQYF TRBV7-2 . TRBD2 TRBJ2-7
TGTGCCAGCAGTTTCAGGAACACTGAAGCTTTCTTT CASSFRNTEAFF TRBV28 . . TRBJ1-1
TGCAGCGTTCATCGACAGGGAGGCACCGGGGAGCTGTTTTTT CSVHRQGGTGELFF TRBV29-1 . . TRBJ2-2
TGTGCCTGGAGTGGTCTAGTACGAGCAGAGACCCAGTACTTC CAWSGLVRAETQYF TRBV30 . . TRBJ2-5
TGTGCCAGCAGACTAGCGGGCAACAATGAGCAGTTCTTC CASRLAGNNEQFF TRBV2 . TRBD2 TRBJ2-1
TGTGCCAGCAGCGTAGTGACAGGGGGCGCAACTTTCTTT CASSVVTGGATFF TRBV9 . TRBD1 TRBJ1-1
TGTGCCAGCAGCTCCTATGCGGGGGCCTACGAGCAGTACTTC CASSSYAGAYEQYF TRBV5-6 . TRBD2 TRBJ2-7
TGTGCCAGCAGGACCTCCGGGACTACGCAGTTCTTC CASRTSGTTQFF TRBV6-5 . TRBD2 TRBJ2-1
TGTGCCAGCAGTTCGGGGACACGAAGCTCCTACAATGAGCAGTTCTTC CASSSGTRSSYNEQFF TRBV6-6 . . TRBJ2-1
TGCAGCGTCGCTCGGGGGTCAGGAGCCTACGAGCAGTACTTC CSVARGSGAYEQYF TRBV29-1 . . TRBJ2-7
TGTGCCAGTAGTACCTCGGAAGTAGGCAAAAACATTCAGTACTTC CASSTSEVGKNIQYF TRBV19 . . TRBJ2-4
TGCGCCAGCAGCTCCACGACTAGTACATACGAGCAGTACTTC CASSSTTSTYEQYF TRBV5-1 . . TRBJ2-7
TGTGCCAGCACTGTCCCCTTAAGACTAGCGGGATCGAACACCGGGGAGCTGTTTTTT CASTVPLRLAGSNTGELFF TRBV9 . TRBD2 TRBJ2-2
TGTGCCAGCAGCAGGGGACTAGCGGGAACCTACAATGAGCAGTTCTTC CASSRGLAGTYNEQFF TRBV7-6 . TRBD2 TRBJ2-1
TGTGCCAGCAGCTCGACCGGACAGGGGCTGAGGTATGGCTACACCTTC CASSSTGQGLRYGYTF TRBV5-6 . TRBD1 TRBJ1-2
TGCGCCAGCAGCCACAGACTAGCGGGGCCTTCCTACGAGCAGTACTTC CASSHRLAGPSYEQYF TRBV4-1 . TRBD2 TRBJ2-7
TGTGCCAGCAGTGGGACCGCAGAGAATAGCTCCTACGAGCAGTACTTC CASSGTAENSSYEQYF TRBV2 once . TRBJ2-7
TGTGCCAGCAGCTTAGCCGGGACTAGCGACACCGGGGAGCTGTTTTTT CASSLAGTSDTGELFF TRBV7-6 . TRBD2 TRBJ2-2
TGTGCCAGCAGCTTCCAGAGACTCAGTAATCAGCCCCAGCATTTT CASSFQRLSNQPQHF TRBV5-6 . . TRBJ1-5